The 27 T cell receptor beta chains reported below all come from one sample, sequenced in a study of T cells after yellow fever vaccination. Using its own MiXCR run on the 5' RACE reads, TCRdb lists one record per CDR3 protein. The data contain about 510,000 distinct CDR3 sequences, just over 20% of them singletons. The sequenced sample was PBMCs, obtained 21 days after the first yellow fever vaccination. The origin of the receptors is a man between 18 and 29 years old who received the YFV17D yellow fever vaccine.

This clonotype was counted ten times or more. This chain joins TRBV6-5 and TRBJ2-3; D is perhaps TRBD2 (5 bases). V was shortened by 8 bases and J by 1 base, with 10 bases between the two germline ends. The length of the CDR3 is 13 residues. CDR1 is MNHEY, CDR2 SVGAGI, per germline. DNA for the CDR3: TGTGCCAGCTCATATAGCGGCACAGATACGCAGTATTTT. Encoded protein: CASSYSGTDTQYF.

The CDR3 sequence is CASSFSPPDRPYEQYF. The CDR3 bases are TGTGCCAGCAGCTTTTCTCCCCCAGACCGGCCCTACGAGCAGTACTTC. The V call is TRBV5-5, the J call TRBJ2-7; the D is unclear. V lost 2 bases and J lost 2, with 17 bases in between. Per germline, CDR1 SGHKS and CDR2 YYEKEE (reference sequence). The CDR3 totals 16 residues. The whole variable domain, filled in from reference TRBV5-5 and TRBJ2-7, reads DAGVTQSPTHLIKTRGQQVTLRCSPISGHKSVSWYQQVLGQGPQFIFQYYEKEERGRGNFPDRFSARQFPNYSSELNVNALLLGDSALYLCASSFSPPDRPYEQYFGPGTRLTVT.

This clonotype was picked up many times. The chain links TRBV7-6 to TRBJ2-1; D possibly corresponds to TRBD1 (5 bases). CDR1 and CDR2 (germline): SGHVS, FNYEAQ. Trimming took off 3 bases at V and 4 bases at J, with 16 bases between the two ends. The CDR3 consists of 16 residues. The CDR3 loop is CASSLGLGAVYNEQFF. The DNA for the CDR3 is TGTGCCAGCAGCTTGGGTTTAGGGGCAGTTTACAATGAGCAGTTCTTC.

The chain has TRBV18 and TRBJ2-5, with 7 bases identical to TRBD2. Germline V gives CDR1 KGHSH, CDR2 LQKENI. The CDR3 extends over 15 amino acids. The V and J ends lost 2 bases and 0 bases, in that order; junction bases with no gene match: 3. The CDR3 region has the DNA TGTGCCAGCTCACCAACGCGGGAGCACCAAGAGACCCAGTACTTC. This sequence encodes CASSPTREHQETQYF.

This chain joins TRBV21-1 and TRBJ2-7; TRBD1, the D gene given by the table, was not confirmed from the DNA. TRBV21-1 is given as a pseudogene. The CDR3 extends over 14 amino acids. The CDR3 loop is CASSKMGGQDEQYV. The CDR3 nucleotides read TGTGCCAGCAGCAAGATGGGGGGGCAGGACGAGCAGTACGTC.

CDR3 bases: TGTGCCAGCAGCCAGGGACGTGGGAACACCGGGGAGCTGTTTTTT. This gives the protein CASSQGRGNTGELFF. V gene TRBV7-6 combines with J gene TRBJ2-2; the D gene could be TRBD1 or TRBD2 (5 bases each). Trimming pared 5 bases from V and 1 base from J, leaving 11 bases between. Germline CDR1 reads SGHVS; CDR2 reads FNYEAQ. This CDR3 is built from 15 residues.

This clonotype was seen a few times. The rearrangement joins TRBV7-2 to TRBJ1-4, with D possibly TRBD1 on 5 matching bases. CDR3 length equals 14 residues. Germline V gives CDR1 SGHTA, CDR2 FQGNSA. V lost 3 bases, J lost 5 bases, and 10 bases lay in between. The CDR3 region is CASSLGPSNEKLFF. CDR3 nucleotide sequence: TGTGCCAGCAGCTTGGGGCCTTCAAATGAAAAACTGTTTTTT. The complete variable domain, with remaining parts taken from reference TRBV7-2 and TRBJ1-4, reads GAGVSQSPSNKVTEKGKDVELRCDPISGHTALYWYRQSLGQGLEFLIYFQGNSAPDKSGLPSDRFSAERTGGSVSTLTIQRTQQEDSAVYLCASSLGPSNEKLFFGSGTQLSVL.

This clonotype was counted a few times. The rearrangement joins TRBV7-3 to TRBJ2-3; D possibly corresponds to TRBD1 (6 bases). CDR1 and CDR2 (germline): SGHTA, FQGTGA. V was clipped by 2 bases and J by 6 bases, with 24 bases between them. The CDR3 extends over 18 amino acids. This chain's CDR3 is CASSLQGTAGLKWDTQYF. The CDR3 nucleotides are TGTGCCAGCAGCTTACAGGGGACCGCCGGACTTAAGTGGGATACGCAGTATTTT.

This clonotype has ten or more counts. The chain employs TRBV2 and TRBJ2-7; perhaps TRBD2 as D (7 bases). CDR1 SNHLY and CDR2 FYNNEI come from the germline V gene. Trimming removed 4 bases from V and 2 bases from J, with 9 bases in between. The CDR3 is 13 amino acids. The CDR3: CASSGGGPYEQYF. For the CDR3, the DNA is TGTGCCAGCAGTGGGGGGGGCCCCTACGAGCAGTACTTC.

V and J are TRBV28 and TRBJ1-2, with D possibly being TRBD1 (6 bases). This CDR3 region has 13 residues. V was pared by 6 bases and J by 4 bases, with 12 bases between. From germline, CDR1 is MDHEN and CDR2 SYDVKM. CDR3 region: CASSLGHFYGYTF. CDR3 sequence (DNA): TGTGCCAGCAGCCTGGGACATTTCTATGGCTACACCTTC.

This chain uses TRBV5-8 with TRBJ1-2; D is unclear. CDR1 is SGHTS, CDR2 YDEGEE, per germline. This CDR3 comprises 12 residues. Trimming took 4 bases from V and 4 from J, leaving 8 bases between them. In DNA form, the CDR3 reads TGTGCCAGCAGCCGGCAGGTCTATGGCTACACCTTC. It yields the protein CASSRQVYGYTF.

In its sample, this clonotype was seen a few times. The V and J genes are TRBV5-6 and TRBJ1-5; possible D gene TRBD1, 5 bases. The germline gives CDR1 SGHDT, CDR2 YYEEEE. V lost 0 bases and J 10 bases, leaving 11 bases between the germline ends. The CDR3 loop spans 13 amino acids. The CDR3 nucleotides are TGTGCCAGCAGCTTGGGGGGGGTTCCTCCCCAGCATTTT. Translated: CASSLGGVPPQHF.

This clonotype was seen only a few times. The CDR3 nucleotides are TGTGCCAGCAGTACCCCACCCGGGACTAGCGGGGCCATCCGTTACAATGAGCAGTTCTTC. Encoded protein: CASSTPPGTSGAIRYNEQFF. The gene calls are TRBV6-2 or TRBV6-3 and TRBJ2-1, with 13 bases identical to TRBD2. The CDR3 totals 20 residues. V shed 5 bases, J shed 4 bases, and the junction held 17 bases outside the gene matches. Germline V gene sequence: CDR1 MNHEY, CDR2 SVGEGT.

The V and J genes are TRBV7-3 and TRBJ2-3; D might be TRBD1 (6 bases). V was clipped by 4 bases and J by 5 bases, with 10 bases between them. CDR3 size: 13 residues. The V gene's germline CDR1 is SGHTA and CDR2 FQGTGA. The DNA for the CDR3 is TGTGCCAGCAGCTACCAGGGGCAAGATACGCAGTATTTT. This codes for CASSYQGQDTQYF.

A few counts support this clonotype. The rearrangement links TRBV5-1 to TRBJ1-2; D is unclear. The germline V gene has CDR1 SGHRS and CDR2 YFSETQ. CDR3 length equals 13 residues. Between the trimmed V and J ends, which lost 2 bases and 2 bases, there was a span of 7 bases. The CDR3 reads CASSFKDNYGYTF. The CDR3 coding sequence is TGCGCCAGCAGCTTTAAAGACAACTATGGCTACACCTTC. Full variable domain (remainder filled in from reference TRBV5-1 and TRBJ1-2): KAGVTQTPRYLIKTRGQQVTLSCSPISGHRSVSWYQQTPGQGLQFLFEYFSETQRNKGNFPGRFSGRQFSNSRSEMNVSTLELGDSALYLCASSFKDNYGYTFGSGTRLTVV.

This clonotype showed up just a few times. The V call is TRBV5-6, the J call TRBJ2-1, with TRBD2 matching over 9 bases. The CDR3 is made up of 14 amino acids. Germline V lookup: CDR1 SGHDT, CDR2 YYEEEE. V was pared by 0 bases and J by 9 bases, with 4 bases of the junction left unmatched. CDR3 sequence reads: CASSLVVAGVEQFF. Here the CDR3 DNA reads TGTGCCAGCAGCTTGGTGGTAGCGGGGGTTGAGCAGTTCTTC.

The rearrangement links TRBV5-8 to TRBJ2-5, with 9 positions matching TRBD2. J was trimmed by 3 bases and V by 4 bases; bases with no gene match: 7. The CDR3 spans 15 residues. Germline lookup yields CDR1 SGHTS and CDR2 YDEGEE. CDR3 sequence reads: CASSEGRTSEETQYF. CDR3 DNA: TGTGCCAGCAGCGAGGGGCGGACTAGCGAAGAGACCCAGTACTTC.

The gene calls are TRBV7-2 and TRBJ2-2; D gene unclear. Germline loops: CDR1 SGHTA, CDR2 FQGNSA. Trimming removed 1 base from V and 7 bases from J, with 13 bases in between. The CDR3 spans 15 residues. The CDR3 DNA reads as TGTGCCAGCAGCTTAGAGGATAGGGTCGGCGGGGAGCTGTTTTTT. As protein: CASSLEDRVGGELFF.

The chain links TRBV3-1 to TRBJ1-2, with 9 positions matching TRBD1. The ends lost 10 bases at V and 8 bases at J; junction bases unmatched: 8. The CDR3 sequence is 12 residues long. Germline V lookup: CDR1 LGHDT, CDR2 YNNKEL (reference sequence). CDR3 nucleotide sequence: TGTGCCACCGAGGGGGACAGGGAAGGCTACACCTTC. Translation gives CATEGDREGYTF.

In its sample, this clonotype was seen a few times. The CDR3 loop reads CASSFFDTQYF. Written as DNA, the CDR3 is TGTGCCAGCAGTTTTTTTGATACGCAGTATTTT. The chain recombines TRBV12-3 or TRBV12-4 with TRBJ2-3, with no clear D. This CDR3 region has 11 residues. V lost 3 bases to trimming and J lost 6 bases, with 4 bases between them.

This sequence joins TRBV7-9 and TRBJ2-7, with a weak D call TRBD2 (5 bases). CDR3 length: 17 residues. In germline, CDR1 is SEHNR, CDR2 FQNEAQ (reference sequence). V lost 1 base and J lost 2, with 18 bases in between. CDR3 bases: TGTGCCAGCAGCTTAGTAGGTGGGAAAGGAGGAACCTACGAGCAGTACGTC. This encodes CASSLVGGKGGTYEQYV.

CDR3 loop: CASSLRGGRPSYEQYF. In DNA form, the CDR3 reads TGTGCCAGCAGCCTACGGGGGGGCAGGCCGTCCTACGAGCAGTACTTC. This chain connects TRBV12-3 or TRBV12-4 to TRBJ2-7, with 8 positions matching TRBD2. This CDR3 has 16 residues. V dropped 6 bases and J dropped 1; count of bases not matched to a gene: 11.

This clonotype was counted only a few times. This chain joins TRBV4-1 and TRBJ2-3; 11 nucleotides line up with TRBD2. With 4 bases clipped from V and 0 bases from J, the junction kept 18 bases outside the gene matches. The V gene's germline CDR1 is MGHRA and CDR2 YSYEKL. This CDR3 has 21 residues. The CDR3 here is CASSRSTGLAGGLVSTDTQYF. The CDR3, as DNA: TGCGCCAGCAGCCGATCAACGGGGCTAGCGGGGGGCCTGGTGAGCACAGATACGCAGTATTTT.

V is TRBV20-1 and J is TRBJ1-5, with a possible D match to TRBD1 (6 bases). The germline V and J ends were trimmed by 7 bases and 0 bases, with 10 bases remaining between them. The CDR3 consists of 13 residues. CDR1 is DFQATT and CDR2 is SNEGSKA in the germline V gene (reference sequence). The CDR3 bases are TGCAGTGTCAGGGGCCCTAGCAATCAGCCCCAGCATTTT. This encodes CSVRGPSNQPQHF.

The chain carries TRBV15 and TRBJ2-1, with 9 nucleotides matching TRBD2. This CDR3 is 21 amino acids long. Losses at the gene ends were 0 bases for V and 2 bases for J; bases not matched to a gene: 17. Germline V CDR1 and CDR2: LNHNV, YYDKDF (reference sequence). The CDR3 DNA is TGTGCCACCAGCAGAGATAGGACCGGGCGAGGTAGCGGGGGAACCTACAATGAGCAGTTCTTC. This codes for CATSRDRTGRGSGGTYNEQFF.

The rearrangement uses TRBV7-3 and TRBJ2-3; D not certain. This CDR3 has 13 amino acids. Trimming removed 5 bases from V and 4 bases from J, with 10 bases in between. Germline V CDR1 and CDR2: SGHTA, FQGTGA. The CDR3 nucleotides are TGTGCCAGCAGCGTCCCTGGATCAGATACGCAGTATTTT. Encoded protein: CASSVPGSDTQYF.

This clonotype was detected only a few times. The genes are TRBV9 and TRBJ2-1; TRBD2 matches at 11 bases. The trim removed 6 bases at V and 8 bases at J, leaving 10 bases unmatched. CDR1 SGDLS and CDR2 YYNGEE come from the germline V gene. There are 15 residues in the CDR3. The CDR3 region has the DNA TGTGCCAGCAACAGACTAGCGGGGAGTTCGGATGAGCAGTTCTTC. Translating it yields CASNRLAGSSDEQFF.